This T cell receptor beta chain was recorded in a study of T cell changes during pregnancy in multiple sclerosis. CDR1 and CDR2 from the germline V gene are MNHEY and SMNVEV (reference sequence). V lost 8 bases and J lost 3, with 11 bases in between. The CDR3 is 13 amino acids. Sequencing used immunoSEQ multiplex PCR; TCRdb keeps in-frame clones, though not all of them. The sample carries tens of thousands of clones, 91% recorded once. The starting material was CD4+ T cells from peripheral blood mononuclear cells, obtained in the second trimester of pregnancy. The chain recombines TRBV27 with TRBJ2-1; D perhaps matches TRBD2 (6 bases). This TCR derives from a female donor in good health, enrolled as a control in a pregnancy study. CDR3 in DNA: TGTGCCAGCGGACTAACTTACTACAATGAGCAGTTCTTC. As protein: CASGLTYYNEQFF.